The present TCR beta chain was sequenced within a study of beta chain features in type 1 diabetes. At the level of the study: Across all samples, over 85 million sorted cells were examined.

Expressed TCRB transcripts were sequenced after all isolated RNA was converted to cDNA. Some clones are missing from TCRdb's copy, which holds only in-frame ones; the method was immunoSEQ multiplex PCR. The sample gives fewer than 400,000 clones, over 7% of which show up once; about 1% is in the top ten. Details on this clone: Its antigen is undetermined.

Study outcomes and limitations: Shortening that was moderate but significant affected the TCRB CDR3s of Type 1 diabetes patients in all four CD4+ subsets. Amplification by PCR could prefer shorter templates, with the same effect in patients and controls. Diminished insertions and augmented deletions at VDJ junctions characterized type 1 diabetes patients.

The receptor was derived from a man in his thirties or forties with type 1 diabetes. Sequenced input: central memory CD4+ T cells from blood.

The CDR3 loop reads CAWSPGFGWEGNEQFF. CDR3 sequence (DNA): TGTGCCTGGAGCCCGGGATTCGGTTGGGAAGGGAATGAGCAGTTCTTC. The chain recombines TRBV30 with TRBJ2-1; D is perhaps TRBD2 (5 bases). Trimming pared 3 bases from V and 7 bases from J, leaving 22 bases between. In germline, CDR1 is GTSNPN, CDR2 SVGIG (reference sequence). The CDR3 runs to 16 residues.